This entry concerns a single T cell receptor beta chain. As yet, its antigen is unknown. This sample stems from a study of vaccination effects on CD4 cells after COVID-19. Study information: Post-vaccine draws lagged the second dose by a median of 72 days.

Germline V gives CDR1 MNHEY, CDR2 SVGAGI. The length of the CDR3 is 15 residues. V lost 6 bases, J lost 6 bases, and 15 bases lay in between. The ViraFEST assay expanded antigen-specific CD4+ T cells with viral peptide pools before sequencing. At the end of 10 days of culture, CD4+ T cells were isolated. The vaccine given was either BNT162b2 or mRNA-1273, in two doses. Clones were read by immunoSEQ multiplex PCR, and TCRdb kept only the in-frame ones, dropping some. Of 70,000 to 85,000 clones in the sample, 70% to 90% were seen once. The starting material was CD4+ T cells from PBMCs cultured with HCoV-229E spike peptides, obtained after COVID-19 vaccination. The rearrangement uses TRBV6-5 and TRBJ1-6; tentative D call: TRBD1 (6 bases). This receptor was identified in a human donor who received a COVID-19 vaccine. The CDR3 sequence: CASSLGGTINSPLHF. The CDR3 DNA sequence: TGTGCCAGCAGCTTAGGGGGTACTATTAATTCACCCCTCCACTTT.